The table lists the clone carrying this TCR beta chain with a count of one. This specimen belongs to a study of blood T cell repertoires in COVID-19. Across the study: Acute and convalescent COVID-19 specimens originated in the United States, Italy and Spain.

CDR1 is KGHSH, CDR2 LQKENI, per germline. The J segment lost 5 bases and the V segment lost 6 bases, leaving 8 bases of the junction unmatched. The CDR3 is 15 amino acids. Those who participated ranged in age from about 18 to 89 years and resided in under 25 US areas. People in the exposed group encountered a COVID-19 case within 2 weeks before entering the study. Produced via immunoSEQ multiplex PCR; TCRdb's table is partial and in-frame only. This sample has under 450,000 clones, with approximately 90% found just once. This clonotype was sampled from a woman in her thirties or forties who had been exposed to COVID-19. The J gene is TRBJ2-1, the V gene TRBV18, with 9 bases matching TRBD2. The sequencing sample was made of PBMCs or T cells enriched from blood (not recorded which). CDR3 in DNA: TGTGCCAGCTCCCTGATTAGCGGGAGCCACAATGAGCAGTTCTTC. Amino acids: CASSLISGSHNEQFF.